The clone carrying this T cell receptor beta chain was detected only a few times. What it recognizes is unknown. The CDR3 sequence is 17 residues long. In germline, CDR1 is SGHVS, CDR2 FQNEAQ. Trimming left V 0 bases short and J 0 bases short, with 14 bases between. The data derive from a study of identical twins. Study outcomes and limitations: Excess twin sharing in beta out-of-frame sequences was weaker.

TCRdb re-analysed the 5' RACE reads in MiXCR, keeping a single row per CDR3 protein. This table has hundreds of thousands of distinct CDR3 sequences, about a fifth appearing once. These records were also assigned to another study, of yellow fever vaccine responses in identical twins. From that second work: After vaccination, twins' T cell response reportedly seemed partly convergent, partly personalized.

This chain joins TRBV7-8 and TRBJ1-1, with D possibly matching TRBD1 (5 bases). The receptor comes from a young woman in good health. Sequencing was carried out using CD4+ T cells sorted from blood. The CDR3 here is CASSLAFGGVMNTEAFF. The CDR3 coding sequence is TGTGCCAGCAGCTTAGCGTTCGGGGGGGTTATGAACACTGAAGCTTTCTTT.